This is a list of T cell receptor beta chains from one sample in a study of human T cells and chemical hapten exposure. TCRdb fed the RACE reads into MiXCR, producing one record per CDR3 protein. The sample shows approximately 180,000 distinct CDR3 sequences, 25% to 30% of them seen only once. Sequenced here: whole blood, sampled in connection with sensitization to the hapten diphenylcyclopropenone (DPC). All receptors derive from a woman under 40 with alopecia areata. Some clones in this sample may be carry-over from other donors' samples. The CDR3 runs from the conserved cysteine through the conserved F or W. The order of the fields is D gene, V gene, CDR3 length, clone size, J gene, CDR3 protein, CDR3 DNA. D genes are given only for firm matches. A row's size may be missing; if present it is once, few, many or a size class.

D gene: TRBD1; V gene: TRBV6-5; CDR3 length: 16; clone size: few; J gene: TRBJ2-4; CDR3 protein: CASSFRDRGTKNIQYF; CDR3 DNA: TGTGCCAGCAGTTTCAGGGACAGGGGAACCAAAAACATTCAGTACTTC
D gene: TRBD1; V gene: TRBV6-4; CDR3 length: 16; clone size: -; J gene: TRBJ1-2; CDR3 protein: CASSALPGQGPHGYTF; CDR3 DNA: TGTGCCAGCAGCGCACTGCCGGGACAGGGGCCACATGGCTACACCTTC
D gene: -; V gene: TRBV12-3/TRBV12-4; CDR3 length: 13; clone size: few; J gene: TRBJ1-5; CDR3 protein: CASSSDRGQPQHF; CDR3 DNA: TGTGCCAGCAGTTCTGATCGGGGACAGCCCCAGCATTTT
D gene: TRBD1; V gene: TRBV5-1; CDR3 length: 15; clone size: -; J gene: TRBJ1-1; CDR3 protein: CASSSTGEGNTEAFF; CDR3 DNA: TGCGCCAGCAGCTCGACAGGGGAGGGGAACACTGAAGCTTTCTTT
D gene: -; V gene: TRBV6-2/TRBV6-3; CDR3 length: 14; clone size: few; J gene: TRBJ2-1; CDR3 protein: CASSYLGMNNEQFF; CDR3 DNA: TGTGCCAGCAGTTACTTGGGTATGAACAATGAGCAGTTCTTC
D gene: -; V gene: TRBV20-1; CDR3 length: 10; clone size: -; J gene: TRBJ1-1; CDR3 protein: CSARGSEAFF; CDR3 DNA: TGCAGTGCTAGAGGGTCTGAAGCTTTCTTT
D gene: -; V gene: TRBV28; CDR3 length: 14; clone size: once; J gene: TRBJ1-1; CDR3 protein: CASRGDPRGTEAFF; CDR3 DNA: TGTGCCAGCAGAGGGGACCCCCGAGGCACTGAAGCTTTCTTT
D gene: -; V gene: TRBV6-2/TRBV6-3; CDR3 length: 15; clone size: few; J gene: TRBJ1-5; CDR3 protein: CASSYQGTLNQPQHF; CDR3 DNA: TGTGCCAGCAGTTATCAGGGTACACTCAATCAGCCCCAGCATTTT
D gene: -; V gene: TRBV29-1; CDR3 length: 13; clone size: -; J gene: TRBJ1-5; CDR3 protein: CSVGTRGNQPQHF; CDR3 DNA: TGCAGCGTTGGGACGAGGGGCAATCAGCCCCAGCATTTT
D gene: TRBD2; V gene: TRBV5-1; CDR3 length: 14; clone size: few; J gene: TRBJ2-7; CDR3 protein: CASRTGTTAREQYF; CDR3 DNA: TGCGCCAGCAGGACCGGGACTACCGCCCGGGAGCAGTACTTC